These T cell receptor beta chains were read from a single sample in a study of Ad26.COV2.S vaccination and SARS-CoV-2 variants. TCRdb's copy holds only in-frame clones and misses some; the assay was immunoSEQ multiplex PCR. This table holds about 350,000 clones, just over 90% found once. The sequencing here drew on peripheral blood, taken after recovery from COVID-19. The origin of the receptors is a human donor who had recovered from COVID-19. The conserved cysteine and the conserved F or W are not part of the CDR3 here. Fields, in order: CDR3 protein, V gene, clone size, J gene. Some rows have no size entry. The others give once, few or many, or a class for an expanded clone.

ARGDGANVLT TRBV6-6 once TRBJ2-6
SVPDRDRYNEQY TRBV29-1 NA TRBJ2-7
ASSQADAQPQH TRBV12-3/TRBV12-4 NA TRBJ1-5
ASRFTQGATDTQY TRBV7-9 NA TRBJ2-3
ASRWGAQNEKLF TRBV19 once TRBJ1-4
ASTDRMNTEAF TRBV19 few TRBJ1-1
ASSLWGTGANVLT TRBV27 NA TRBJ2-6
ASSPSRDEQF TRBV18 NA TRBJ2-1
ASSLTQNQPQH TRBV7-6 NA TRBJ1-5
ASSTDSHPYNEQF TRBV5-1 once TRBJ2-1
ASRGVGEGSNQPQH TRBV27 NA TRBJ1-5
ASSAETSTDTQY TRBV9 NA TRBJ2-3
ASSETGQRVYGYT TRBV6-1 NA TRBJ1-2
ASSPGTGGAYGYT TRBV18 NA TRBJ1-2
ASSQGQLNTGELF TRBV4-2 NA TRBJ2-2
ASSLAGGEAEAF TRBV5-1 NA TRBJ1-1
ATSRDLPGQGYGYT TRBV15 NA TRBJ1-2
ASSLGLIGGYT TRBV7-2 NA TRBJ1-2
ASSPGATGELF TRBV18 NA TRBJ2-2
AISTGETLGYGYT TRBV10-3 NA TRBJ1-2
ASSSRPLTYGYT TRBV5-5 NA TRBJ1-2
ASSLAEGGSTDTQY TRBV5-1 once TRBJ2-3
ASSLVSRGSGTGELF TRBV5-4 NA TRBJ2-2
ASSFGPSTDTQY TRBV11-2 NA TRBJ2-3
ASSPPGQGSGNTIY TRBV7-2 NA TRBJ1-3
ASSLGLGVELF TRBV5-1 NA TRBJ2-2
ASSIGQVNYEQY TRBV19 NA TRBJ2-7
ASSLVKRGADRADTQY TRBV7-6 once TRBJ2-3
ASSSNTGANVLT TRBV11-3 NA TRBJ2-6
ASIIAGTHEQY TRBV5-6 NA TRBJ2-7
ASSLVEGGNSPLH TRBV7-2 once TRBJ1-6
ASSLGGPGGYT TRBV5-6 few TRBJ1-2
ASSPPRGGTDTQY TRBV7-9 NA TRBJ2-3
ATSRDQVTGLLEQY TRBV15 NA TRBJ2-7
ASSSGARQETQY TRBV11-3 NA TRBJ2-5
ASSNAAEAF TRBV12-3/TRBV12-4 NA TRBJ1-1
ASSLMLNYGYT TRBV12-3/TRBV12-4 few TRBJ1-2
ASSHVPGRTPSYNSPLH TRBV7-9 NA TRBJ1-6
ASSIGWLQANTEAF TRBV19 NA TRBJ1-1
ASSFWVQEKLF TRBV6-2/TRBV6-3 once TRBJ1-4
AISDLDRGSGELF TRBV10-3 once TRBJ2-2
ASKPGHYYGYT TRBV5-8 NA TRBJ1-2